The 15 T cell receptor beta chains listed next were all sequenced from one sample in a study of technical replicates of blood from a few donors (dated by TCRdb to 2016 to 2017). Library method: the immunoSEQ multiplex PCR assay. As stored in TCRdb, this immuneACCESS dataset retains in-frame rearrangements with V and J assigned. A fraction of the clones does not appear; measured against another copy, unresolved V genes explain less than half of the discrepancy, and the remainder lacks a known reason. The sample has approximately 70,000 clones on record, around 97% of them singletons. The ten top clones hold approximately 0.28% of the sample. Sequences were obtained from T cells isolated from PBMCs. The receptor set was obtained from a human donor in good health.

The chain links TRBV4-2 to TRBJ1-1; TRBD1 agrees at 8 bases. With 5 bases clipped from V and 2 bases from J, the junction kept 4 bases outside the gene matches. This CDR3 has 14 residues. The germline V gene has CDR1 LGHNA and CDR2 YNFKEQ. As DNA, the CDR3 is TGTGCCAGCAGCTACGACAGGGGAAACACTGAAGCTTTCTTT. Encoded protein: CASSYDRGNTEAFF.

The chain combines TRBV13 with TRBJ2-1, with 9 bases identical to TRBD1. J gave up 7 bases and V 5 bases, and 3 bases lay outside the gene matches. This CDR3 has 13 amino acids. Looked up from germline, CDR1 is PRHDT and CDR2 is FYEKMQ (reference sequence). The CDR3: CASSRQGGNEQFF. The CDR3 DNA reads as TGTGCCAGCAGCCGACAGGGGGGTAATGAGCAGTTCTTC.

V is TRBV19 and J is TRBJ2-7; D unclear. From germline, CDR1 is LNHDA and CDR2 SQIVND (reference sequence). V was shortened by 5 bases and J by 2 bases, with 10 bases between the two germline ends. The length of the CDR3 is 13 residues. The DNA for the CDR3 is TGTGCCAGTAGTCTACGAGAAGCCTACGAGCAGTACTTC. Protein: CASSLREAYEQYF.

The V and J genes are TRBV28 and TRBJ2-1; 13 bases match TRBD2. The trim removed 8 bases at V and 4 bases at J, leaving 5 bases unmatched. This CDR3 is 15 amino acids long. Germline CDR1 and CDR2: MDHEN and SYDVKM. CDR3 sequence reads: CASRPGLAGYNEQFF. The CDR3 DNA reads TGTGCCAGCCGTCCGGGACTAGCGGGATACAATGAGCAGTTCTTC.

The chain couples TRBV6-1 to TRBJ1-1, with D uncertain. V gave up 2 bases and J gave up 0 bases, with 7 bases separating them. CDR1 MNHNS and CDR2 SASEGT come from the germline V gene. The CDR3 runs 14 residues. The CDR3 bases are TGTGCCAGCAGTGAAAAGGCGGTGAACACTGAAGCTTTCTTT. This translates into CASSEKAVNTEAFF.

The chain couples TRBV4-3 to TRBJ1-5, with D hard to call. Trimming removed 0 bases from V and 1 base from J, with 7 bases in between. Per the germline V gene, CDR1 is LGHNA and CDR2 is YSLEER. The CDR3 spans 15 residues. CDR3 in DNA: TGCGCCAGCAGCCAAGATCTTTCCAGCAATCAGCCCCAGCATTTT. This encodes CASSQDLSSNQPQHF.

The chain combines TRBV18 with TRBJ1-5, with 8 nucleotides matching TRBD1. The CDR3 sequence is 15 residues long. CDR1 is KGHSH and CDR2 is LQKENI in the germline V gene. J was trimmed by 6 bases and V by 2 bases; bases with no gene match: 6. CDR3 sequence: CASSPGQGNVQPQHF. CDR3 DNA sequence: TGTGCCAGCTCACCAGGACAGGGTAATGTTCAGCCCCAGCATTTT.

This clone was counted a few times. V is TRBV6-6 and J is TRBJ1-1; D call uncertain. This CDR3 has 15 residues. Germline CDR1 MNHNY, CDR2 SVGAGI (reference sequence). V was trimmed by 0 bases and J by 5 bases, leaving 13 bases between them. CDR3 DNA: TGTGCCAGCAGTTACTCTGGTGACGGAGGGACTGAAGCTTTCTTT. Protein: CASSYSGDGGTEAFF.

This chain connects TRBV2 to TRBJ2-6; D is perhaps TRBD2 (5 bases). The CDR3 is 16 amino acids. Trimming left V 3 bases short and J 2 bases short, with 11 bases between. The germline V gene has CDR1 SNHLY and CDR2 FYNNEI. The DNA for the CDR3 is TGTGCCAGCAGTGAGGGAGCCGGGGCTGGGGCCAACGTCCTGACTTTC. Amino acids: CASSEGAGAGANVLTF.

The J gene is TRBJ2-7, the V gene TRBV5-4, with 9 positions matching TRBD2. CDR3 size: 14 residues. Germline V gene sequence: CDR1 SGHNT, CDR2 YYREEE (reference sequence). The V segment lost 4 bases and the J segment 0 bases; nucleotides outside the gene matches: 2. For the CDR3, the DNA is TGTGCCAGCAGCGGTAGCGGGAGCTCCTACGAGCAGTACTTC. Its protein product is CASSGSGSSYEQYF.

The chain is built from TRBV2 and TRBJ2-1; the match to TRBD2 covers 10 bases. Trimming cost V 8 bases and J 7 bases; bases outside gene matches: 11. CDR1 is SNHLY, CDR2 FYNNEI, per germline. The CDR3 has 15 amino acids. The CDR3 region has the DNA TGTGCCAGCGCTATCGGGGCTAGCGGGAGAAATGAGCAGTTCTTC. It specifies CASAIGASGRNEQFF.

The chain carries TRBV30 and TRBJ1-2; perhaps TRBD1 as D (5 bases). V was pared by 2 bases and J by 3 bases, with 7 bases between. Germline V CDR1 and CDR2: GTSNPN, SVGIG (reference sequence). The CDR3 spans 12 residues. CDR3 nucleotides: TGTGCCTGGAGTTGGGGCGACTATGGCTACACCTTC. Its protein is CAWSWGDYGYTF.

The chain carries TRBV7-8 and TRBJ1-5; D gene uncertain. The V and J ends lost 1 base and 0 bases respectively, with 10 bases between them. Germline assignment: CDR1 SGHVS and CDR2 FQNEAQ. The CDR3 has 16 residues. CDR3 DNA: TGTGCCAGCAGCTTAGGCGGACTGAATAGCAATCAGCCCCAGCATTTT. The encoded protein is CASSLGGLNSNQPQHF.

The chain is built from TRBV4-3 and TRBJ2-5; D is possibly TRBD1 (6 bases). Germline loops: CDR1 LGHNA, CDR2 YSLEER. The CDR3 contains 16 residues. V was cut by 3 bases and J by 4 bases, with 18 bases left in between. CDR3 protein: CASSQSWIGGVETQYF. CDR3 DNA: TGCGCCAGCAGCCAGTCCTGGATTGGGGGCGTAGAGACCCAGTACTTC.

The chain joins TRBV29-1 to TRBJ2-7, with 7 bases matching TRBD2. This CDR3 region has 16 residues. Trimming took 6 bases from V and 4 from J; bases not matched to a gene: 18. In germline, CDR1 is SQVTM, CDR2 ANQGSEA. The CDR3 loop reads CSVTTESGTTYYEQYF. The CDR3 coding sequence is TGCAGCGTAACGACTGAATCCGGGACTACTTATTACGAGCAGTACTTC.